The clone carrying this TCR beta chain was detected a few times. Germline CDR1 is KGHDR and CDR2 is SFDVKD. The CDR3 runs to 15 residues. Trimming removed 6 bases from V and 3 bases from J; junction bases left unmatched: 7. TCRdb re-derived calls from the RT-PCR reads in MiXCR, one entry per CDR3 protein. The sample lists 450,000 to 600,000 distinct CDR3 sequences, roughly 7.6% occurring once. This record comes from a study of response to subunit inactivated influenza vaccine. The material sequenced was PBMCs from blood, taken less than 30 months after vaccination. This TCR was recovered from a man in his fifties or sixties who received an inactivated influenza vaccine. The genes are TRBV24-1 and TRBJ2-3; 8 nucleotides agree with TRBD2. The CDR3 spells CATSPRGGNTDTQYF. The CDR3 DNA reads TGTGCCACCAGTCCCCGCGGGGGGAATACAGATACGCAGTATTTT.